These 21 T cell receptor beta chains share one sample of origin, sequenced in a study of blood T cell repertoires in COVID-19. Assay: immunoSEQ multiplex PCR; the TCRdb copy retains only in-frame clones and omits some. The data show over 70,000 clones, approximately 86% seen once. What was sequenced was peripheral blood. All receptors derive from a human donor in a cohort sampled during active COVID-19.

The gene calls are TRBV28 and TRBJ2-1, with a possible D match to TRBD1 (7 bases). V was shortened by 5 bases and J by 4 bases, with 21 bases between the two germline ends. This CDR3 region has 17 residues. Germline-derived CDR1 and CDR2 are MDHEN and SYDVKM. In DNA, the CDR3 is TGTGCCAGCAGTCCCCGAATTCGGGGGACAGTATACAATGAGCAGTTCTTC. Its protein product is CASSPRIRGTVYNEQFF.

This chain joins TRBV9 and TRBJ2-1; 7 bases fit TRBD2. The CDR3 has 15 residues. The germline V gene encodes CDR1 SGDLS and CDR2 YYNGEE. Trimming at V came to 0 bases and at J to 6 bases, leaving 6 bases not matched to a gene. The CDR3 region is CASSVGGGWINEQFF. The CDR3 bases are TGTGCCAGCAGCGTAGGCGGGGGATGGATCAATGAGCAGTTCTTC.

The chain employs TRBV19 and TRBJ2-5; 11 nucleotides line up with TRBD2. The V segment lost 1 base and the J segment 2 bases; nucleotides outside the gene matches: 6. Per the germline V gene, CDR1 is LNHDA and CDR2 is SQIVND (reference sequence). CDR3 length: 17 residues. The CDR3 region has the DNA TGTGCCAGTAGTATAGCCCTAGCGGGGGGATATCAAGAGACCCAGTACTTC. Its protein product is CASSIALAGGYQETQYF.

V usage is TRBV19 and J usage is TRBJ1-3; 7 bases line up with TRBD1. The CDR3 length is 14 residues. Germline CDR1 LNHDA, CDR2 SQIVND (reference sequence). V was pared by 5 bases and J by 3 bases, with 4 bases of the junction left unmatched. The CDR3 DNA reads TGTGCCAGTAGTGTGGGACAGAATGGAAACACCATATATTTT. This sequence encodes CASSVGQNGNTIYF. Full variable domain (missing parts from reference TRBV19 and TRBJ1-3): DGGITQSPKYLFRKEGQNVTLSCEQNLNHDAMYWYRQDPGQGLRLIYYSQIVNDFQKGDIAEGYSVSREKKESFPLTVTSAQKNPTAFYLCASSVGQNGNTIYFGEGSWLTVV.

This chain links TRBV6-1 with TRBJ1-2, with 7 positions matching TRBD1. V shed 1 base and J 7 bases; nucleotides not matched to a gene: 3. The CDR3 totals 13 residues. Germline V gives CDR1 MNHNS, CDR2 SASEGT. CDR3 sequence (DNA): TGTGCCAGCAGTGAAGGACAGGGCCTTGGCTACACCTTC. Translating it yields CASSEGQGLGYTF.

The chain couples TRBV7-9 to TRBJ1-4; D perhaps matches TRBD1 (6 bases). Germline CDR1 is SEHNR and CDR2 is FQNEAQ (reference sequence). This CDR3 contains 17 residues. The germline V and J ends were trimmed by 0 bases and 7 bases, with 18 bases remaining between them. The CDR3 spells CASSLALTGSGSEKLFF. Here the CDR3 DNA reads TGTGCCAGCAGCTTAGCGCTAACAGGGTCGGGAAGTGAAAAACTGTTTTTT.

The CDR3 loop is CASSFLRGIKNTGELFF. The CDR3 DNA is TGTGCCAGCAGTTTTTTAAGGGGAATCAAGAACACCGGGGAGCTGTTTTTT. This chain uses TRBV27 with TRBJ2-2, with D perhaps matching TRBD1 (5 bases). CDR3 size: 17 residues. Germline assignment: CDR1 MNHEY and CDR2 SMNVEV (reference sequence). With 3 bases removed from V and 1 base from J, the gap between germline ends came to 15 bases.

The chain combines TRBV11-3 with TRBJ1-4, with 9 bases matching TRBD1. Per germline, CDR1 SGHNT and CDR2 YENEEA. The CDR3 runs to 16 residues. The V gene end was trimmed by 5 bases and the J gene end by 8 bases; junction bases not matched to a gene: 12. The CDR3 nucleotides read TGTGCCAGCAGCCGGACAGGGGCTCATTCGGTAGAAAAACTGTTTTTT. Translation: CASSRTGAHSVEKLFF.

The DNA for the CDR3 is TGCAGCGTTGGACGAGACAGGGCTGGAAACACCATATATTTT. It translates to CSVGRDRAGNTIYF. This sequence joins TRBV29-1 and TRBJ1-3; 7 positions match TRBD1. This CDR3 is built from 14 residues. In germline, CDR1 is SQVTM, CDR2 ANQGSEA. The ends lost 4 bases at V and 2 bases at J; junction bases unmatched: 5.

The chain joins TRBV28 to TRBJ2-1, with D perhaps TRBD1 (6 bases). The germline CDR1 and CDR2 sequences are MDHEN and SYDVKM. This CDR3 is 15 amino acids long. The V and J ends lost 5 bases and 10 bases respectively, with 21 bases between them. CDR3 bases: TGTGCCAGCAGTATAGGTAGGACAGCCCCCCAGGAGCAGTTCTTC. Amino acids: CASSIGRTAPQEQFF.

V gene TRBV6-4 combines with J gene TRBJ1-1; 7 bases are a match to TRBD1. The CDR3 is 15 amino acids. J lost 0 bases, V lost 6 bases, and 7 bases had no gene match. The germline V gene encodes CDR1 MRHNA and CDR2 SNTAGT. CDR3 in amino acids: CASSILTGVNTEAFF. The CDR3 DNA follows: TGTGCCAGCAGCATACTCACAGGGGTGAACACTGAAGCTTTCTTT.

This clone has just one count. The chain couples TRBV11-2 to TRBJ1-1, with D unclear. Trimming pared 0 bases from V and 7 bases from J, leaving 6 bases between. The CDR3 contains 12 residues. The germline gives CDR1 SGHAT, CDR2 FQNNGV. CDR3 DNA sequence: TGTGCCAGCAGCTTAGATGTCGGTGAAGCTTTCTTT. It codes for CASSLDVGEAFF.

This clone has ten or more counts. J is TRBJ1-1 and V is TRBV3-1 (or the pseudogene TRBV3-2), with 7 bases aligning to TRBD1. Germline V gene sequence: CDR1 LGHDT, CDR2 YNNKEL (reference sequence). The CDR3 consists of 14 residues. V lost 4 bases to trimming and J lost 10 bases; unmatched junction nucleotides: 12. CDR3 region: CASSLNDREVGAFF. The CDR3 region has the DNA TGTGCCAGCAGCCTAAACGACAGGGAGGTGGGAGCTTTCTTT.

Details on this clone: The junction and the germline gene differ at one end; a read error may be behind it. V is TRBV10-3 and J is TRBJ1-5; D might be TRBD1 (5 bases). The length of the CDR3 is 13 residues. Germline CDR1 and CDR2: ENHRY and SYGVKD. CDR3 DNA: TGTGCCATCAGTGAGAGGGGCAACCAGCCCCAGCATTTT. It translates to CAISERGNQPQHF.

The gene calls are TRBV28 and TRBJ1-1; no definite D call. The CDR3 runs to 14 residues. Germline-derived CDR1 and CDR2 are MDHEN and SYDVKM. V dropped 6 bases and J dropped 4 bases, with 15 bases sitting between them. The CDR3 protein is CASSSPSFSTEAFF. CDR3 sequence (DNA): TGTGCCAGCAGCTCTCCCTCCTTCTCCACTGAAGCTTTCTTT.

The chain recombines TRBV6-5 with TRBJ2-5; TRBD2 agrees at 9 bases. V was clipped by 0 bases and J by 5 bases; unmatched bases: 4. Germline V gene data show CDR1 as MNHEY and CDR2 as SVGAGI. This CDR3 has 15 amino acids. CDR3 protein: CASSYSRLAGETQYF. The DNA of the CDR3 is TGTGCCAGCAGTTACTCCAGGCTAGCGGGGGAGACCCAGTACTTC.

This clone was counted only a few times. The chain recombines TRBV28 with TRBJ1-2; D is ambiguous. Germline V gives CDR1 MDHEN, CDR2 SYDVKM. V lost 3 bases to trimming and J lost 6 bases, with 14 bases between them. CDR3 length: 14 residues. This CDR3 reads CASSFPQITNGYTF. CDR3 sequence (DNA): TGTGCCAGCAGTTTCCCACAGATCACAAATGGCTACACCTTC.

The chain recombines TRBV4-3 with TRBJ1-4; D uncertain. This CDR3 comprises 15 residues. Germline V lookup: CDR1 LGHNA, CDR2 YSLEER. Trimming removed 3 bases from V and 4 bases from J, with 12 bases in between. CDR3 sequence reads: CASSQGYGLNEKLFF. The CDR3 DNA follows: TGCGCCAGCAGCCAGGGTTACGGACTTAATGAAAAACTGTTTTTT.

This clone has only one observation. V and J are TRBV3-1 (or the pseudogene TRBV3-2) and TRBJ1-1, with D perhaps TRBD1 (5 bases). Trimming shortened V by 3 bases and J by 4 bases, and 9 bases separated the two germline ends. This CDR3 comprises 13 residues. The germline V gene has CDR1 LGHDT and CDR2 YNNKEL (reference sequence). As DNA, the CDR3 is TGTGCCAGCAGCCAGGGGGGGGTCACTGAAGCTTTCTTT. Amino acids: CASSQGGVTEAFF.

This clone was found once. The rearrangement joins TRBV28 to TRBJ1-1; tentatively, D is TRBD1 (5 bases). From germline, CDR1 is MDHEN and CDR2 SYDVKM. The CDR3 has 13 residues. V gave up 10 bases and J gave up 2 bases, with 14 bases separating them. CDR3 bases: TGTGCCACCCACGGGGGAGTCAACACTGAAGCTTTCTTT. This codes for CATHGGVNTEAFF. The variable domain in full, with the rest retrieved from reference TRBV28 and TRBJ1-1, is DVKVTQSSRYLVKRTGEKVFLECVQDMDHENMFWYRQDPGLGLRLIYFSYDVKMKEKGDIPEGYSVSREKKERFSLILESASTNQTSMYLCATHGGVNTEAFFGQGTRLTVV.

The V gene is TRBV28, the J gene TRBJ1-1; 9 positions match TRBD1. J was trimmed by 3 bases and V by 8 bases; bases with no gene match: 10. The CDR3 loop spans 15 amino acids. The germline V gene has CDR1 MDHEN and CDR2 SYDVKM. This chain's CDR3 is CASPPRTGEDTEAFF. The CDR3, as DNA: TGTGCCAGCCCCCCCAGGACAGGGGAGGACACTGAAGCTTTCTTT. The full variable domain, with the rest looked up from reference TRBV28 and TRBJ1-1, is DVKVTQSSRYLVKRTGEKVFLECVQDMDHENMFWYRQDPGLGLRLIYFSYDVKMKEKGDIPEGYSVSREKKERFSLILESASTNQTSMYLCASPPRTGEDTEAFFGQGTRLTVV.